This is a list of T cell receptor beta chains from one sample in a study of blood T cell repertoires in COVID-19. Some clones are missing from TCRdb's copy, which holds only in-frame ones; the method was immunoSEQ multiplex PCR. The table has about 220,000 clones, roughly 88% seen once. Sequencing input: PBMCs or T cells enriched from blood (not recorded which). The receptors shown here come from a middle-aged woman with acute COVID-19. CDR3s include the opening cysteine and the closing phenylalanine or tryptophan. The D gene is left open where the match is weak. Clone size is stated in some rows and not others, as once, few, many or a class when expanded.

J gene: TRBJ1-2; clone size: once; D gene: NA; V gene: TRBV6-5; CDR3 DNA: TGTGCCAGCAGTTACGTGCGAGCGGATGGCTACACCTTC; CDR3 protein: CASSYVRADGYTF
J gene: TRBJ1-6; clone size: NA; D gene: NA; V gene: TRBV9; CDR3 DNA: TGTGCCAGCAGCGCCGAGGAAGTGAGATATAATTCACCCCTCCACTTT; CDR3 protein: CASSAEEVRYNSPLHF
J gene: TRBJ1-3; clone size: NA; D gene: TRBD1; V gene: TRBV9; CDR3 DNA: TGTGCCAGCAGCGTGAACAGGGGAAGTGGAAACACCATATATTTT; CDR3 protein: CASSVNRGSGNTIYF
J gene: TRBJ1-1; clone size: NA; D gene: TRBD1; V gene: TRBV10-3; CDR3 DNA: TGTGCCATCAGAGGACAGGGGAACACTGAAGCTTTCTTT; CDR3 protein: CAIRGQGNTEAFF
J gene: TRBJ1-2; clone size: NA; D gene: NA; V gene: TRBV12-3/TRBV12-4; CDR3 DNA: TGTGCCAGCAGTGAGGGGGTATTCTATGGCTACACCTTC; CDR3 protein: CASSEGVFYGYTF
J gene: TRBJ2-5; clone size: NA; D gene: NA; V gene: TRBV3-1/TRBV3-2; CDR3 DNA: TGTGCCAGCAGCCAAGACGGGGGTGGCGAGACCCAGTACTTC; CDR3 protein: CASSQDGGGETQYF
J gene: TRBJ2-1; clone size: NA; D gene: TRBD2; V gene: TRBV18; CDR3 DNA: TGTGCCAGCTCACCAGGGACTAGCGGGGGGCCCTACTCCTACAATGAGCAGTTCTTC; CDR3 protein: CASSPGTSGGPYSYNEQFF
J gene: TRBJ1-1; clone size: few; D gene: TRBD1; V gene: TRBV29-1; CDR3 DNA: TGCAGCCCGGGACAGACTGAAGCTTTCTTT; CDR3 protein: CSPGQTEAFF
J gene: TRBJ2-3; clone size: once; D gene: NA; V gene: TRBV10-1; CDR3 DNA: TGCGCCAGCAGTGAGTCAGGGCCAGGGAAAGATACGCAGTATTTT; CDR3 protein: CASSESGPGKDTQYF
J gene: TRBJ2-2; clone size: NA; D gene: NA; V gene: TRBV6-4; CDR3 DNA: TGTGCCAGCAGGGTACAGGGTATGGCCGGGGAGCTGTTTTTT; CDR3 protein: CASRVQGMAGELFF
J gene: TRBJ2-2; clone size: once; D gene: TRBD1; V gene: TRBV11-2; CDR3 DNA: TGTGCCAGCAGCTTACGGCCAGGGGGTTTCTCCGGGGAGCTGTTTTTT; CDR3 protein: CASSLRPGGFSGELFF
J gene: TRBJ1-2; clone size: NA; D gene: TRBD1; V gene: TRBV15; CDR3 DNA: TGTGCCACCAGGGGGTCACAGGGGGAAAGGAGTTACACCTTC; CDR3 protein: CATRGSQGERSYTF
J gene: TRBJ1-1; clone size: NA; D gene: NA; V gene: TRBV11-2; CDR3 DNA: TGTGCCAGCAGCTTCTTGAACACTGAAGCTTTCTTT; CDR3 protein: CASSFLNTEAFF
J gene: TRBJ2-1; clone size: NA; D gene: NA; V gene: TRBV6-2/TRBV6-3; CDR3 DNA: TGTGCCAGCAGTTACAGAGACTACCAAAATCGAAATTACAATGAGCAGTTCTTC; CDR3 protein: CASSYRDYQNRNYNEQFF
J gene: TRBJ1-2; clone size: NA; D gene: TRBD1; V gene: TRBV10-3; CDR3 DNA: TGTGCCATCGGCCGGGACAGGGACGACTACACCTTC; CDR3 protein: CAIGRDRDDYTF
J gene: TRBJ1-1; clone size: NA; D gene: TRBD1; V gene: TRBV3-1/TRBV3-2; CDR3 DNA: TGTGCCACCCGGGGGACAGGGACTGAAGCTTTCTTT; CDR3 protein: CATRGTGTEAFF
J gene: TRBJ1-2; clone size: NA; D gene: NA; V gene: TRBV10-1; CDR3 DNA: TGCGCCAGCAGTGAGTACAGGGACTATGGCTACACCTTC; CDR3 protein: CASSEYRDYGYTF
J gene: TRBJ1-1; clone size: NA; D gene: NA; V gene: TRBV5-1; CDR3 DNA: TGCGCCAGCAGCTTGGGTCCAGGGAGGGGCACTGAAGCTTTCTTT; CDR3 protein: CASSLGPGRGTEAFF
J gene: TRBJ1-1; clone size: NA; D gene: NA; V gene: TRBV4-1; CDR3 DNA: TGCGCCAGCAGCCATGCGGCCCTATCGGGCACTGAAGCTTTCTTT; CDR3 protein: CASSHAALSGTEAFF
J gene: TRBJ2-1; clone size: NA; D gene: TRBD1; V gene: TRBV9; CDR3 DNA: TGTGCCAGCAGCGGATCTACCACAGGGGGTTATTTTAACAATGAGCAGTTCTTC; CDR3 protein: CASSGSTTGGYFNNEQFF
J gene: TRBJ2-2; clone size: NA; D gene: NA; V gene: TRBV27; CDR3 DNA: TGTGCCAGCAGTTTTACAGGGCCGAACACCGGGGAGCTGTTTTTT; CDR3 protein: CASSFTGPNTGELFF
J gene: TRBJ1-2; clone size: NA; D gene: TRBD1; V gene: TRBV7-2; CDR3 DNA: TGTGCCAGCAGCTTAGAGGGGACAGGGCTCTATGGCTACACCTTC; CDR3 protein: CASSLEGTGLYGYTF
J gene: TRBJ1-2; clone size: NA; D gene: TRBD1; V gene: TRBV2; CDR3 DNA: TGTGCCAGCAGTGAATTCGTACAGGGGGGGAACTATGGCTACACCTTC; CDR3 protein: CASSEFVQGGNYGYTF
J gene: TRBJ1-4; clone size: NA; D gene: TRBD1; V gene: TRBV5-1; CDR3 DNA: TGCGCCAGCAGTTCAGACAGGGGAACTAATGAAAAACTGTTTTTT; CDR3 protein: CASSSDRGTNEKLFF
J gene: TRBJ1-5; clone size: NA; D gene: TRBD1; V gene: TRBV27; CDR3 DNA: TGTGCCAGCAGTTCCTCGACAGGGACGATCTTCAATCAGCCCCAGCATTTT; CDR3 protein: CASSSSTGTIFNQPQHF
J gene: TRBJ1-2; clone size: few; D gene: NA; V gene: TRBV27; CDR3 DNA: TGTGCCAGCAGTTTATCAGGGGGTTTCTATGGCTACACCTTC; CDR3 protein: CASSLSGGFYGYTF
J gene: TRBJ1-1; clone size: NA; D gene: NA; V gene: TRBV5-6; CDR3 DNA: TGTGCCAGCAGCTTTCCAACTGAGGGTCCTGAAGCTTTCTTT; CDR3 protein: CASSFPTEGPEAFF